This T cell receptor beta chain was captured in a study of OX40 agonist ivuxolimab in advanced cancers. The assay was immunoSEQ multiplex PCR, and TCRdb's table has in-frame clones only and misses some. Of around 74,000 clones listed, 92% are singletons. The length of the CDR3 is 16 residues. From germline, CDR1 is SEHNR and CDR2 FQNEAQ (reference sequence). V lost 1 base and J lost 3; bases outside the gene matches: 3. The chain has TRBV7-9 and TRBJ2-2, with 9 bases fitting TRBD1. The input for sequencing was CD4+ or CD8+ T cells sorted from blood, taken in a trial of the OX40 agonist ivuxolimab. This clonotype was obtained from an adult with an advanced solid tumor such as melanoma, head and neck, liver or kidney cancer. This CDR3 is CASSLGGQGDTGELFF. The CDR3 DNA sequence: TGTGCCAGCAGCTTAGGGGGACAGGGAGACACCGGGGAGCTGTTTTTT.